The entry that follows covers one T cell receptor (beta chain) sequence. The source of the sample is a study of blood T cell repertoires in COVID-19. The overall study: PBMCs, B-cell-depleted T cells, or T cells were the source of the cDNA or gDNA that made up the material.

Across 24 US areas, participants ranged in age from roughly 18 to 95 years. Produced via immunoSEQ multiplex PCR; TCRdb's table is partial and in-frame only. The table records roughly 230,000 clones, roughly 87% of them present only once. The V and J ends lost 1 base and 10 bases respectively, with 19 bases between them. Per the germline V gene, CDR1 is SGHAT and CDR2 is FQNNGV. This CDR3 region has 16 residues. The clonotype comes from a man aged 25-40 years in a cohort exposed to, infected with or recovered from COVID-19 (not recorded which). V gene TRBV11-2 combines with J gene TRBJ1-4, with a tentative D call TRBD1 (6 bases). The sample was PBMCs or T cells enriched from blood (not recorded which). The CDR3 here is CASSLGEGGAPVKLFF. Written as DNA, the CDR3 is TGTGCCAGCAGCTTAGGGGAGGGGGGAGCCCCGGTAAAACTGTTTTTT.